Following are 10 T cell receptor beta chains from one sample sequenced in a study of T cell repertoires in cytomegalovirus infection. The antigens for these receptors are not known. From the reads, TCRdb called clonotypes with MiXCR, one entry per CDR3 protein. The sample consists of about 770,000 distinct CDR3 sequences, almost 30% of them appearing once. This material consisted of cultured CD8+ T cells from PBMCs, taken from culture after CMV antigen stimulation. These receptor sequences come from a human donor in good health (CMV status not recorded). Some clones in this sample may be carry-over from other donors' samples.

CDR3 region: CASMGGGNYGYTF. The CDR3 DNA reads TGTGCCAGCATGGGGGGGGGGAACTATGGCTACACCTTC. This chain uses TRBV6-8 with TRBJ1-2; D perhaps matches TRBD1 (5 bases). The germline V gene has CDR1 MNHGY and CDR2 SAAAGT. V lost 7 bases to trimming and J lost 2 bases, with 11 bases between them. This CDR3 comprises 13 residues.

CDR3 region: CASSFPRQGIYEQYV. The CDR3 DNA sequence: TGTGCCAGCAGTTTTCCTCGACAGGGGATCTACGAGCAGTACGTC. The chain uses TRBV6-1 and TRBJ2-7, with TRBD1 identical over 8 bases. Germline trimming cut 5 bases from V and 3 bases from J; bases unmatched to any gene: 9. This CDR3 spans 15 amino acids. The germline CDR1 and CDR2 sequences are MNHNS and SASEGT.

This clonotype was detected only once. The chain is built from TRBV15 and TRBJ1-5, with no clear D. Germline assignment: CDR1 LNHNV and CDR2 YYDKDF (reference sequence). This CDR3 has 13 amino acids. V was shortened by 1 base and J by 8 bases, with 9 bases between the two germline ends. CDR3: CATSRVFSEPQHF. The CDR3 region has the DNA TGTGCCACCAGCAGAGTTTTTTCAGAGCCCCAGCATTTT.

This clonotype appeared a few times. This chain connects TRBV5-8 to TRBJ1-1, with 7 bases matching TRBD1. The V gene's germline CDR1 is SGHTS and CDR2 YDEGEE. V gave up 4 bases and J gave up 0 bases; unmatched junction bases: 3. The length of the CDR3 is 14 residues. CDR3 loop: CASSTRGVNTEAFF. The CDR3 nucleotides read TGTGCCAGCAGCACCAGGGGGGTGAACACTGAAGCTTTCTTT. Complete variable domain (other parts from reference TRBV5-8 and TRBJ1-1): EAGVTQSPTHLIKTRGQQATLRCSPISGHTSVYWYQQALGLGLQFLLWYDEGEERNRGNFPPRFSGRQFPNYSSELNVNALELEDSALYLCASSTRGVNTEAFFGQGTRLTVV.

This clonotype was observed at least ten times. The chain combines TRBV18 with TRBJ1-5; possibly TRBD1 for D (6 bases). Germline lookup yields CDR1 KGHSH and CDR2 LQKENI. Trimming took 3 bases from V and 5 from J, leaving 14 bases between them. The CDR3 is 15 amino acids. The CDR3 nucleotides read TGTGCCAGCTCACCCGGAGGTGGGGGGCATCAGCCCCAGCATTTT. It yields the protein CASSPGGGGHQPQHF.

This clonotype was counted between two and nine times. V usage is TRBV27 and J usage is TRBJ1-5; D not resolved. Trimming left V 8 bases short and J 2 bases short, with 13 bases between. Germline V gene sequence: CDR1 MNHEY, CDR2 SMNVEV (reference sequence). This CDR3 has 14 residues. CDR3 sequence (DNA): TGTGCCAGCTGGACTGGATTGGGCAATCAGCCCCAGCATTTT. It translates to CASWTGLGNQPQHF.

This clonotype has only a few counts. V gene TRBV27 combines with J gene TRBJ2-1; 10 bases fit TRBD1. CDR3 length equals 16 residues. Per germline, CDR1 MNHEY and CDR2 SMNVEV (reference sequence). V was pared by 4 bases and J by 5 bases, with 8 bases of the junction left unmatched. Here the CDR3 DNA reads TGTGCCAGCAGTTCCATCGACAGGGGGCGAAACAATGAGCAGTTCTTC. Translation gives CASSSIDRGRNNEQFF.

V and J are TRBV7-9 and TRBJ1-4; no reliable D call. The CDR3 contains 13 residues. CDR1 is SEHNR and CDR2 is FQNEAQ in the germline V gene (reference sequence). V gave up 1 base and J gave up 7 bases, with 7 bases separating them. The chain's CDR3 is CASSLDSGEKLFF. In DNA, the CDR3 is TGTGCCAGCAGCTTAGACTCCGGTGAAAAACTGTTTTTT. The variable domain in full, completed from reference TRBV7-9 and TRBJ1-4, reads DTGVSQNPRHKITKRGQNVTFRCDPISEHNRLYWYRQTLGQGPEFLTYFQNEAQLEKSRLLSDRFSAERPKGSFSTLEIQRTEQGDSAMYLCASSLDSGEKLFFGSGTQLSVL.

This clonotype came up a few times. The chain is built from TRBV7-9 and TRBJ2-7; D uncertain. Germline V CDR1 and CDR2: SEHNR, FQNEAQ (reference sequence). V lost 4 bases to trimming and J lost 8 bases, with 18 bases between them. CDR3 length: 14 residues. In DNA form, the CDR3 reads TGTGCCAGCAGCTCCTCCCTCCGTGAGGTCAAGCAGTACTTC. Residues: CASSSSLREVKQYF.

This clonotype appeared many times. The V gene is TRBV6-2 or TRBV6-3, the J gene TRBJ2-2; perhaps D is TRBD1 or TRBD2 (7 bases each). This CDR3 is built from 16 residues. Germline V gene lookup returns CDR1 MNHEY and CDR2 SVGEGT. V lost 7 bases to trimming and J lost 2 bases, with 17 bases between them. The DNA for the CDR3 is TGTGCCAGCACCCCCAGGGGGGGAGTCAACACCGGGGAGCTGTTTTTT. This codes for CASTPRGGVNTGELFF.